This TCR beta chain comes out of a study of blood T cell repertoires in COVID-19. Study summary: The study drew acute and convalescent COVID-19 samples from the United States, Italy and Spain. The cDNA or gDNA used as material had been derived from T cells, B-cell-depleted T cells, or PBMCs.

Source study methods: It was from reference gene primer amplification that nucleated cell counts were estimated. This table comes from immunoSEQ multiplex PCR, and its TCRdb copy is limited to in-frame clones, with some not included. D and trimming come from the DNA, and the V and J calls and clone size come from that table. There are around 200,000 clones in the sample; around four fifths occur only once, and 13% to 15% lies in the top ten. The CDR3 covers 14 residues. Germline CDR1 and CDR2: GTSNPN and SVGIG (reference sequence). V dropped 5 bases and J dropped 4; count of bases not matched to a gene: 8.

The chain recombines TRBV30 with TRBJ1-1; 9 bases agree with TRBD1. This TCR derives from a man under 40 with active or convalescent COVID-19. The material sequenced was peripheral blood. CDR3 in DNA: TGTGCCTGGTTAAAGGGGACAGGGTTCACTGAAGCTTTCTTT. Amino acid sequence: CAWLKGTGFTEAFF.